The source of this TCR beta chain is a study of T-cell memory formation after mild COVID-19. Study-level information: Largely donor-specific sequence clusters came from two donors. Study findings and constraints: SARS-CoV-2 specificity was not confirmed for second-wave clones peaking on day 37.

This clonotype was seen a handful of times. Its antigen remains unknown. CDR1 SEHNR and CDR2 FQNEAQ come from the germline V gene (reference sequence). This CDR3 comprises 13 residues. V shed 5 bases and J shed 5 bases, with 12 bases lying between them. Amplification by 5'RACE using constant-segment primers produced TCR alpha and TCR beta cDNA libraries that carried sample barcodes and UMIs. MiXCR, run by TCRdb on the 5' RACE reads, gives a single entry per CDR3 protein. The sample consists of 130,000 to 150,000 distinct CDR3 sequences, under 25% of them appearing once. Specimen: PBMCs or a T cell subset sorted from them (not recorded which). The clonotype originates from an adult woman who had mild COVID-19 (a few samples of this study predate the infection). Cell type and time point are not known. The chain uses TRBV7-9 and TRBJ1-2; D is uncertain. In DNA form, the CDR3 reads TGTGCCAGCAGCCAGGACGGGATATATGGCTACACCTTC. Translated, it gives CASSQDGIYGYTF.